One sample yielded the 16 T cell receptor beta chains listed below, sequenced in a study of cytomegalovirus exposure and HLA in healthy donors. Produced via immunoSEQ multiplex PCR; TCRdb's table is partial and in-frame only. This table holds 75,000 to 95,000 clones, approximately 96% found once. Sequenced material: PBMCs. Every receptor here comes from a man younger than 35 in good health and CMV-seronegative.

V gene TRBV5-1 combines with J gene TRBJ2-2; a weak D match, TRBD2 (5 bases). The CDR3 spans 13 residues. With 4 bases removed from V and 7 bases from J, the gap between germline ends came to 11 bases. The V gene's germline CDR1 is SGHRS and CDR2 YFSETQ. CDR3 nucleotide sequence: TGCGCCAGCAGCCGCTTAGAGGGCGGGGAGCTGTTTTTT. This gives the protein CASSRLEGGELFF.

In this sample, this clone turned up a few times. The chain carries TRBV18 and TRBJ1-2, with TRBD1 matching over 8 bases. The CDR3 covers 14 residues. The germline V gene has CDR1 KGHSH and CDR2 LQKENI. V was clipped by 4 bases and J by 6 bases; unmatched bases: 7. The CDR3, as DNA: TGTGCCAGCTCACACGGACAGGGTCATCATGGCTACACCTTC. Amino acid sequence: CASSHGQGHHGYTF.

The CDR3 loop is CASSAASGRYGGELFF. DNA for the CDR3: TGTGCCAGTAGTGCCGCTAGCGGGAGGTACGGCGGGGAGCTGTTTTTT. V and J are TRBV19 and TRBJ2-2; 11 nucleotides align to TRBD2. V was pared by 5 bases and J by 7 bases, with 9 bases of the junction left unmatched. The CDR3 is 16 amino acids. From germline, CDR1 is LNHDA and CDR2 SQIVND (reference sequence).

In its sample, this clone was seen once. The chain combines TRBV7-3 with TRBJ2-3; 9 bases are a match to TRBD1. This CDR3 is 15 amino acids long. The ends lost 3 bases at V and 4 bases at J; junction bases unmatched: 5. In germline, CDR1 is SGHTA, CDR2 FQGTGA. CDR3 in amino acids: CASSLGQGFSDTQYF. The CDR3 DNA sequence: TGTGCCAGCAGCTTGGGACAGGGCTTCTCAGATACGCAGTATTTT.

The rearrangement uses TRBV9 and TRBJ2-2, with 12 nucleotides matching TRBD2. CDR3 size: 17 residues. Germline CDR1 reads SGDLS; CDR2 reads YYNGEE. Trimming at V came to 3 bases and at J to 7 bases, leaving 10 bases not matched to a gene. This CDR3 reads CASSGPLAGGRSGELFF. Here the CDR3 DNA reads TGTGCCAGCAGCGGACCTCTAGCGGGAGGGCGGAGCGGGGAGCTGTTTTTT.

The V call is TRBV27, the J call TRBJ2-3; D is unclear. The V gene lost 4 bases and the J gene lost 2 bases, with 13 bases spanning the gap. Germline CDR1 reads MNHEY; CDR2 reads SMNVEV (reference sequence). This CDR3 comprises 15 residues. This CDR3 reads CASSSTRGATDTQYF. The CDR3 DNA reads as TGTGCCAGCAGTTCCACAAGAGGAGCCACAGATACGCAGTATTTT.

The chain carries TRBV23-1 and TRBJ2-7; D is undetermined. TRBV23-1 is marked as an open reading frame, function uncertain. The germline V and J ends were trimmed by 0 bases and 4 bases, with 13 bases remaining between them. This CDR3 has 15 residues. The CDR3 sequence is CASSQSLSWAYEQYV. In DNA form, the CDR3 reads TGCGCCAGCAGTCAATCTTTATCTTGGGCGTACGAGCAGTACGTC.

The genes are TRBV19 and TRBJ2-1; 9 bases align to TRBD2. V lost 7 bases and J lost 0; bases outside the gene matches: 4. From germline, CDR1 is LNHDA and CDR2 SQIVND (reference sequence). The CDR3 is 15 residues long. The CDR3 loop reads CASKGGLASYNEQFF. The DNA of the CDR3 is TGTGCCAGTAAGGGGGGACTAGCCTCCTACAATGAGCAGTTCTTC.

The CDR3 DNA is TGTGCCAGCAGCCAAGAGCAGGGAAAATATCAGCCCCAGCATTTT. It is translated as CASSQEQGKYQPQHF. The rearrangement joins TRBV4-2 to TRBJ1-5; a possible D gene is TRBD1 (5 bases). V lost 0 bases to trimming and J lost 5 bases, with 11 bases between them. CDR3 length equals 15 residues. Germline values: CDR1 LGHNA, CDR2 YNFKEQ.

In its sample, this clone was seen once. V usage is TRBV6-5 and J usage is TRBJ2-1; D possibly corresponds to TRBD2 (5 bases). This CDR3 contains 16 residues. Germline V lookup: CDR1 MNHEY, CDR2 SVGAGI. V was clipped by 4 bases and J by 4 bases, with 17 bases between them. CDR3 region: CASSSTGEPVYNEQFF. The CDR3 DNA reads TGTGCCAGCAGTTCTACCGGGGAACCAGTATACAATGAGCAGTTCTTC.

The rearrangement links TRBV18 to TRBJ1-1; possible D gene TRBD1, 5 bases. Germline CDR1 and CDR2: KGHSH and LQKENI. CDR3 length: 15 residues. The V end was cut by 3 bases, the J end by 5 bases, with 16 bases between. CDR3 DNA sequence: TGTGCCAGCTCACCCTCAATGGGGGGGTATACTGAAGCTTTCTTT. This gives the protein CASSPSMGGYTEAFF.

The chain is built from TRBV5-1 and TRBJ2-2, with TRBD1 identical over 9 bases. Unmatched junction bases numbered 0, after V lost 0 bases and J lost 0 bases. Germline V gene lookup returns CDR1 SGHRS and CDR2 YFSETQ. The CDR3 has 16 amino acids. The CDR3 sequence: CASSLGDRANTGELFF. CDR3 nucleotides: TGCGCCAGCAGCTTGGGGGACAGGGCGAACACCGGGGAGCTGTTTTTT.

This clone showed up just a few times. This chain connects TRBV28 to TRBJ2-7; 8 nucleotides agree with TRBD1. CDR3 length: 15 amino acids. Germline V gene data show CDR1 as MDHEN and CDR2 as SYDVKM. V was pared by 5 bases and J by 0 bases, with 6 bases of the junction left unmatched. CDR3 DNA sequence: TGTGCCAGCAGTCTAAGGGACAGGTTCTCCTACGAGCAGTACTTC. Translation gives CASSLRDRFSYEQYF. Looking up the rest from reference TRBV28 and TRBJ2-7 gives the full variable domain: DVKVTQSSRYLVKRTGEKVFLECVQDMDHENMFWYRQDPGLGLRLIYFSYDVKMKEKGDIPEGYSVSREKKERFSLILESASTNQTSMYLCASSLRDRFSYEQYFGPGTRLTVT.

The chain carries TRBV30 and TRBJ2-5; D remains unclear. The CDR3 spans 10 residues. V lost 5 bases, J lost 5 bases, and 6 bases lay in between. CDR1 and CDR2 from the germline V gene are GTSNPN and SVGIG (reference sequence). This CDR3 reads CAWGLETQYF. The CDR3 DNA reads TGTGCCTGGGGGCTGGAGACCCAGTACTTC.

The chain couples TRBV11-3 to TRBJ1-3; the D is unclear. The CDR3 is made up of 14 amino acids. V gave up 6 bases and J gave up 0 bases, with 9 bases separating them. Germline V gene lookup returns CDR1 SGHNT and CDR2 YENEEA. The CDR3 region is CASREAYSGNTIYF. DNA for the CDR3: TGTGCCAGCAGGGAGGCATACTCTGGAAACACCATATATTTT. The whole variable domain, filled in from reference TRBV11-3 and TRBJ1-3, reads EAGVVQSPRYKIIEKKQPVAFWCNPISGHNTLYWYLQNLGQGPELLIRYENEEAVDDSQLPKDRFSAERLKGVDSTLKIQPAELGDSAVYLCASREAYSGNTIYFGEGSWLTVV.

The V call is TRBV7-9, the J call TRBJ2-3; maybe TRBD2 (6 bases). Per germline, CDR1 SEHNR and CDR2 FQNEAQ (reference sequence). This CDR3 contains 14 residues. Trimming left V 5 bases short and J 4 bases short, with 13 bases between. The DNA of the CDR3 is TGTGCCAGCAGCCTCAGCGGGTCGGCAGATACGCAGTATTTT. Encoded protein: CASSLSGSADTQYF. The variable domain in full, with the rest retrieved from reference TRBV7-9 and TRBJ2-3, is DTGVSQNPRHKITKRGQNVTFRCDPISEHNRLYWYRQTLGQGPEFLTYFQNEAQLEKSRLLSDRFSAERPKGSFSTLEIQRTEQGDSAMYLCASSLSGSADTQYFGPGTRLTVL.